This TCR beta chain is from a study of CD8 T cells in Susac syndrome. Reverse transcription of roughly 0.45 to 1 ug RNA was carried out with random hexamers. Amplification of the TCR beta CDR3 was carried out by immunoSEQ multiplex PCR, which spanned a total of 54 Vbeta and 13 Jbeta segments. TCRdb re-derived calls from the immunoSEQ multiplex PCR reads in MiXCR, one entry per CDR3 protein. This sample carries under 250,000 distinct CDR3 sequences, around 93% of them seen once, and the ten largest clones take about 0.07%. It was treatment-naive patients with stable or active relapsing-remitting disease who made up the multiple sclerosis controls. This clonotype was detected only once. This CDR3 contains 15 residues. The germline CDR1 and CDR2 sequences are SEHNR and FQNEAQ (reference sequence). V was cut by 0 bases and J by 2 bases, with 11 bases left in between.

This sequence was found in a human donor with multiple sclerosis. The rearrangement uses TRBV7-9 and TRBJ2-7, with a possible D match to TRBD2 (6 bases). The sample comprised CD4+ T cells from PBMCs. CDR3 sequence: CASSLAGGRAYEQYF. The CDR3 DNA sequence: TGTGCCAGCAGCTTAGCGGGGGGAAGGGCCTACGAGCAGTACTTC.